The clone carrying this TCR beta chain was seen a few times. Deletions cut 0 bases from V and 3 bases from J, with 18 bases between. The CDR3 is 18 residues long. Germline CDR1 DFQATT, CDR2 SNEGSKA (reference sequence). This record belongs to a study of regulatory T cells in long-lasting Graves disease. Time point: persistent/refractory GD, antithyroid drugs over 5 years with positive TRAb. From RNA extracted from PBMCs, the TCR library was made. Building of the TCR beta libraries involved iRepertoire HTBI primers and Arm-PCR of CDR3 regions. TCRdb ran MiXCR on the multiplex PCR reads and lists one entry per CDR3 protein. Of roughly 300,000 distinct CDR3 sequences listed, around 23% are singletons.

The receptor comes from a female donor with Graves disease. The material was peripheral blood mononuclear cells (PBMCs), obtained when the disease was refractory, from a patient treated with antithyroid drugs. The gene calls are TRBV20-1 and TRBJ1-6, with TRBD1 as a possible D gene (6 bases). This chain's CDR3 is CSARDWSDSNYYNSPLHF. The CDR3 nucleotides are TGCAGTGCTAGAGATTGGTCGGACAGCAACTACTATAATTCACCCCTCCACTTT.